This T cell receptor (beta chain) stems from a study of T cells in tuberculosis. Germline V gene sequence: CDR1 SGHTA, CDR2 FQGNSA. V trimming: 5 bases; J trimming: 4 bases; junction bases outside the gene matches: 14. The CDR3 extends over 17 amino acids. TCRdb keeps only in-frame clones here, not all; method: immunoSEQ multiplex PCR. The sample yields 35,000 to 55,000 clones, about 95% seen once. The sample consisted of PBMCs. This sequence was found in a donor aged 10-29 years with latent tuberculosis or without tuberculosis infection. The chain is built from TRBV7-2 and TRBJ2-7; 10 nucleotides match TRBD2. The CDR3: CASSTNSPSGSRYEQYF. The CDR3, as DNA: TGTGCCAGCAGCACCAATTCCCCTAGCGGGAGCAGGTACGAGCAGTACTTC.